This paragraph reports one T cell receptor beta chain. Its antigen remains unidentified. The data stem from a study of T-cell reconstitution after alpha-beta-depleted transplantation in children. General study points: The origin of high day-60 TCRbeta diversity in some patients lay in surviving recipient T cells and thymic progenitors.

The germline gives CDR1 DFQATT, CDR2 SNEGSKA (reference sequence). The ends lost 4 bases at V and 6 bases at J; junction bases unmatched: 8. The CDR3 length is 14 residues. Researchers prepared the TCRbeta library using unique molecular identifiers, the study reports. TCRdb analysed the PCR reads with MiXCR anew, one entry per CDR3 protein. Found here are about 980,000 distinct CDR3 sequences, about 29% of them singletons; the top ten hold roughly 30%. This material consisted of PBMCs, mostly from graft donor cells, taken 360 days after TCRalphabeta/CD19-depleted stem cell transplant. The TCR comes from a boy under three years old who had a stem cell transplant for SCID, so the T cells may come from the graft donor. V gene TRBV20-1 combines with J gene TRBJ1-4, with 7 bases aligning to TRBD1. This chain's CDR3 is CSAKDRVADEKLFF. CDR3 bases: TGCAGTGCTAAAGACAGGGTAGCTGATGAAAAACTGTTTTTT.